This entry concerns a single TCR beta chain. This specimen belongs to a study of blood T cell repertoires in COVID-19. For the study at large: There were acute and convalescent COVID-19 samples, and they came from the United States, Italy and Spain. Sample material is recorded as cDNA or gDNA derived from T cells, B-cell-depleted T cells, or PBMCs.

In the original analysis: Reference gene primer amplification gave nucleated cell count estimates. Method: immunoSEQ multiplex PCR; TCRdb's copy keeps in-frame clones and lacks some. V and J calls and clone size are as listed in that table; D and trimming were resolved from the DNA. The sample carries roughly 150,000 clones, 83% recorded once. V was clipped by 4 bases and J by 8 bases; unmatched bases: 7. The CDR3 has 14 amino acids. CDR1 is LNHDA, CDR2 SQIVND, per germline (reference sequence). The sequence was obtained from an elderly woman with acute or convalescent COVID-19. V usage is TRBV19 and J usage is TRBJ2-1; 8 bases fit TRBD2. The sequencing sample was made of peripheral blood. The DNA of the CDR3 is TGTGCCAGTAGTACCGGGACTAGGTTCGATGAGCAGTTCTTC. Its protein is CASSTGTRFDEQFF.